Below are 20 T cell receptor beta chains sequenced from a single sample in a study of T cell clones after liver transplantation. Clones were sequenced by immunoSEQ multiplex PCR, and TCRdb holds only the in-frame ones, with some missing. The sample includes around 60,000 clones, about 64% of them seen just once. Sequenced here: CD4+ T cells from blood, sampled before liver transplant. Receptor source: a human donor who received a liver transplant.

The V call is TRBV2, the J call TRBJ1-4; TRBD1 is a possible D gene (6 bases). Germline-derived CDR1 and CDR2 are SNHLY and FYNNEI. The length of the CDR3 is 14 residues. The V and J ends lost 6 bases and 4 bases respectively, with 12 bases between them. The CDR3: CASSRTDVNEKLFF. In DNA, the CDR3 is TGTGCCAGCAGCAGGACAGACGTTAATGAAAAACTGTTTTTT.

A few counts support this clone. This chain links TRBV19 with TRBJ1-4, with a possible D match to TRBD1 (5 bases). Germline V gives CDR1 LNHDA, CDR2 SQIVND (reference sequence). This CDR3 is 13 amino acids long. V lost 8 bases and J 8 bases, leaving 15 bases between the germline ends. The CDR3: CASWGRDQEKLFF. CDR3 in DNA: TGTGCCAGTTGGGGGAGGGACCAAGAAAAACTGTTTTTT.

The V call is TRBV18, the J call TRBJ1-1; D ambiguous. Germline loops: CDR1 KGHSH, CDR2 LQKENI. CDR3 length equals 15 residues. V lost 5 bases and J 0 bases, leaving 13 bases between the germline ends. The CDR3 loop reads CASSSVTGLNTEAFF. The CDR3 DNA reads as TGTGCCAGCTCATCTGTTACGGGTCTGAACACTGAAGCTTTCTTT.

The V call is TRBV4-2, the J call TRBJ1-4; D is unclear. Trimming took 4 bases from V and 4 from J, leaving 13 bases between them. Per the germline V gene, CDR1 is LGHNA and CDR2 is YNFKEQ. The CDR3 length is 15 residues. CDR3 loop: CASSLPGRNNEKLFF. The DNA for the CDR3 is TGTGCCAGCAGCCTCCCCGGGAGGAATAATGAAAAACTGTTTTTT.

This chain joins TRBV28 and TRBJ1-2, with TRBD1 matching 12 bases. Germline CDR1 reads MDHEN; CDR2 reads SYDVKM. V was pared by 5 bases and J by 8 bases, with 15 bases of the junction left unmatched. The CDR3 covers 17 residues. CDR3 sequence (DNA): TGTGCCAGCAGTCCCCCCACCGGGACAGGGGGCCAGCGAGGCTACACCTTC. Protein: CASSPPTGTGGQRGYTF.

A single count supports this clone. V and J are TRBV18 and TRBJ2-7; maybe TRBD2 (6 bases). Trimming took off 3 bases at V and 2 bases at J, with 14 bases between the two ends. In germline, CDR1 is KGHSH, CDR2 LQKENI. The CDR3 loop spans 15 amino acids. The CDR3 here is CASSPQSGRTYEQYF. DNA of the CDR3: TGTGCCAGCTCACCCCAATCAGGGAGGACCTACGAGCAGTACTTC.

The CDR3 loop reads CASSSDVAQPQHF. The DNA of the CDR3 is TGTGCCAGCAGCTCAGACGTGGCTCAGCCCCAGCATTTT. The chain carries TRBV11-2 and TRBJ1-5, with D unresolved. CDR1 and CDR2 from the germline V gene are SGHAT and FQNNGV. This CDR3 comprises 13 residues. V was shortened by 4 bases and J by 6 bases, with 10 bases between the two germline ends. Supplemented by reference TRBV11-2 and TRBJ1-5, the full variable domain reads EAGVAQSPRYKIIEKRQSVAFWCNPISGHATLYWYQQILGQGPKLLIQFQNNGVVDDSQLPKDRFSAERLKGVDSTLKIQPAKLEDSAVYLCASSSDVAQPQHFGDGTRLSIL.

This clone was observed a few times. CDR3 in DNA: TGTGCCAGCAGTTTCTCCTACCTCAACACTGAAGCTTTCTTT. It codes for CASSFSYLNTEAFF. The genes are TRBV27 and TRBJ1-1; the D is unclear. V gave up 3 bases and J gave up 2 bases, with 10 bases separating them. This CDR3 is built from 14 residues. Germline V CDR1 and CDR2: MNHEY, SMNVEV (reference sequence).

This chain joins TRBV19 and TRBJ1-1, with a tentative D call TRBD1 (5 bases). CDR3 length: 14 residues. CDR1 is LNHDA and CDR2 is SQIVND in the germline V gene (reference sequence). V was shortened by 1 base and J by 0 bases, with 6 bases between the two germline ends. The CDR3 is CASSIGGLNTEAFF. As DNA, the CDR3 is TGTGCCAGTAGTATAGGGGGCCTGAACACTGAAGCTTTCTTT.

The V and J genes are TRBV5-1 and TRBJ2-7; D gene ambiguous. The ends were cut back, 1 base at V and 3 bases at J, with 11 bases in the middle. The CDR3 contains 14 residues. The germline V gene encodes CDR1 SGHRS and CDR2 YFSETQ. The DNA for the CDR3 is TGCGCCAGCAGCTTGTCAGGCGCTATCTACGAGCAGTACTTC. It encodes CASSLSGAIYEQYF.

The sample holds a few counts of this clone. V is TRBV10-1 and J is TRBJ1-6, with D uncertain. This CDR3 region has 13 residues. V was shortened by 4 bases and J by 7 bases, with 8 bases between the two germline ends. The germline CDR1 and CDR2 sequences are WNHNN and SYGVQD (reference sequence). The CDR3 coding sequence is TGCGCCAGCAGTGTGGACTGGAATTCACCCCTCCACTTT. The encoded protein is CASSVDWNSPLHF.

The V gene is TRBV9, the J gene TRBJ2-1, with D possibly TRBD1 on 7 matching bases. Germline V gives CDR1 SGDLS, CDR2 YYNGEE. The CDR3 length is 16 residues. The V end was cut by 1 base, the J end by 7 bases, with 18 bases between. For the CDR3, the DNA is TGTGCCAGCAGCGTATGGACAGGTTCAGGGGGGAATGAGCAGTTCTTC. Its translation is CASSVWTGSGGNEQFF.

This chain connects TRBV5-1 to TRBJ2-2; TRBD1 aligns across 11 bases. Germline CDR1 SGHRS, CDR2 YFSETQ. The CDR3 totals 15 residues. After removal of 4 bases from V and 7 bases from J, the junction contained 6 bases not matched to a gene. The CDR3: CASSATGTGGGELFF. Here the CDR3 DNA reads TGCGCCAGCAGCGCTACCGGGACAGGGGGCGGGGAGCTGTTTTTT.

The genes are TRBV29-1 and TRBJ1-5; TRBD1 agrees at 7 bases. This CDR3 comprises 14 residues. V shed 5 bases and J 2 bases; nucleotides not matched to a gene: 6. The germline V gene has CDR1 SQVTM and CDR2 ANQGSEA. The CDR3 DNA sequence: TGCAGCGTTCGACAGGGATATGGCAATCAGCCCCAGCATTTT. Its translation: CSVRQGYGNQPQHF.

V and J are TRBV14 and TRBJ2-1, with 9 bases lining up with TRBD2. Germline trimming cut 1 base from V and 7 bases from J; bases unmatched to any gene: 8. The CDR3 is 16 amino acids. The germline V gene has CDR1 SGHDN and CDR2 FVKESK. The CDR3 here is CASSQGLAGGRNEQFF. The CDR3 bases are TGTGCCAGCAGCCAAGGTCTGGCGGGGGGGCGAAATGAGCAGTTCTTC.

A single count supports this clone. This rearrangement joins TRBV19 to TRBJ2-5; 9 positions match TRBD1. Germline-derived CDR1 and CDR2 are LNHDA and SQIVND (reference sequence). Trimming at V came to 6 bases and at J to 5 bases, leaving 7 bases not matched to a gene. The CDR3 length is 14 residues. The CDR3 sequence is CASSQTGGLETQYF. In DNA form, the CDR3 reads TGTGCCAGTAGCCAAACAGGGGGCCTGGAGACCCAGTACTTC.

In this sample, this clone turned up many times. This chain uses TRBV5-6 with TRBJ1-1, with 10 bases matching TRBD1. The CDR3 totals 15 residues. Germline V gene lookup returns CDR1 SGHDT and CDR2 YYEEEE. With V trimmed by 0 bases and J by 4 bases, 3 bases remained unmatched. CDR3: CASSLVTGGLTEAFF. The CDR3 nucleotides are TGTGCCAGCAGCTTGGTGACAGGGGGCCTCACTGAAGCTTTCTTT.

The chain combines TRBV4-2 with TRBJ2-3, with TRBD2 matching over 14 bases. Germline-derived CDR1 and CDR2 are LGHNA and YNFKEQ. With V trimmed by 3 bases and J by 11 bases, 16 bases remained unmatched. The CDR3 is 18 residues long. CDR3 amino acids: CASSQILGTSGGVPLQYF. In DNA, the CDR3 is TGTGCCAGCAGCCAGATACTCGGGACTAGCGGGGGAGTACCCTTGCAGTATTTT.

A note on this clone: Germline is not matched at one junction end, which may reflect a read error. The chain carries TRBV13 and TRBJ2-5; 10 bases fit TRBD2. Looked up from germline, CDR1 is PRHDT and CDR2 is FYEKMQ (reference sequence). This CDR3 contains 15 residues. The CDR3 sequence: CASSLGAGGQETQYF. CDR3 DNA sequence: TGTGCCAGCAGCTTAGGAGCGGGGGGGCAAGAAACCCAGTACTTC.

The V gene is TRBV5-1, the J gene TRBJ1-1; TRBD1 matches at 10 bases. The length of the CDR3 is 14 residues. Trimming took 1 base from V and 6 from J; bases not matched to a gene: 3. Per germline, CDR1 SGHRS and CDR2 YFSETQ. Here the CDR3 reads CASSLMGTGAEAFF. The CDR3, as DNA: TGCGCCAGCAGCTTGATGGGGACAGGGGCTGAAGCTTTCTTT.